The entry that follows covers one T cell receptor (beta chain) sequence. The data originate from a study of T cell changes during pregnancy in multiple sclerosis. This CDR3 contains 14 residues. Germline CDR1 MNHEY, CDR2 SVGAGI. V was clipped by 6 bases and J by 4 bases; unmatched bases: 5. The repertoire was sequenced with immunoSEQ multiplex PCR; TCRdb's copy has only in-frame clones and lacks some. The top ten hold 1.4% of the sample, which has fewer than 70,000 clones, 80% to 95% seen once. The TCR sequence derives from a female donor with multiple sclerosis, enrolled in a pregnancy study. Specimen: peripheral blood, collected in the second trimester of pregnancy. The V gene is TRBV6-5, the J gene TRBJ2-2; 7 bases align to TRBD1. As DNA, the CDR3 is TGTGCCAGCAGGTCCGGGACAGCCACCGGGGAGCTGTTTTTT. This codes for CASRSGTATGELFF.